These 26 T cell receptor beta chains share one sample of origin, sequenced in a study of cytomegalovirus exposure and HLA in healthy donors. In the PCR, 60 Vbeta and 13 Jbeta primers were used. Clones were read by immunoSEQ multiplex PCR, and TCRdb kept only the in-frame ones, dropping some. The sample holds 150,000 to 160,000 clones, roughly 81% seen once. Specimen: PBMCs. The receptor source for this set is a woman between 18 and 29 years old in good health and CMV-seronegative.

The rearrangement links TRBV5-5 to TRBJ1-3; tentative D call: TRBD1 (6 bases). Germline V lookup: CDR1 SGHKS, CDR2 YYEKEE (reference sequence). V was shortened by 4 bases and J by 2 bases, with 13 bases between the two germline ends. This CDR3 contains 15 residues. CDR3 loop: CASSLGGGPGNTIYF. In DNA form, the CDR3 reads TGTGCCAGCAGCCTGGGCGGGGGGCCTGGAAACACCATATATTTT.

This CDR3 reads CASSPPAGVRPQYF. The CDR3 region has the DNA TGTGCCAGCAGTCCCCCAGCGGGGGTCCGCCCCCAGTACTTC. The V and J genes are TRBV28 and TRBJ2-5; the match to TRBD2 covers 8 bases. From germline, CDR1 is MDHEN and CDR2 SYDVKM. The V gene end was trimmed by 5 bases and the J gene end by 9 bases; junction bases not matched to a gene: 11. This CDR3 is 14 amino acids long.

The CDR3 DNA follows: TGTGCCAGTGGGGCGAGGGGGACCACTGAAGCTTTCTTT. Encoded protein: CASGARGTTEAFF. The gene calls are TRBV19 and TRBJ1-1, with D maybe TRBD1 (6 bases). Germline lookup yields CDR1 LNHDA and CDR2 SQIVND (reference sequence). Trimming shortened V by 8 bases and J by 4 bases, and 14 bases separated the two germline ends. The CDR3 loop spans 13 amino acids. Full variable domain (outside the CDR3, taken from reference TRBV19 and TRBJ1-1): DGGITQSPKYLFRKEGQNVTLSCEQNLNHDAMYWYRQDPGQGLRLIYYSQIVNDFQKGDIAEGYSVSREKKESFPLTVTSAQKNPTAFYLCASGARGTTEAFFGQGTRLTVV.

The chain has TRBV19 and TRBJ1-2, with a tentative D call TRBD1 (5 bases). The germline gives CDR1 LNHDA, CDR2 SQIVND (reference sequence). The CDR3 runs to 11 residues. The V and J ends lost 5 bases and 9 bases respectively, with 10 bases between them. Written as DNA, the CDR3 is TGTGCCAGTAGTTACGGACATAGCTACACCTTC. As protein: CASSYGHSYTF.

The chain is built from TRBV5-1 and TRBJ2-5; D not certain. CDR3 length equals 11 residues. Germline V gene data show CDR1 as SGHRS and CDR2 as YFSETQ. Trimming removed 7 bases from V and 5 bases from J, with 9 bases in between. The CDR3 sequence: CASALKETQYF. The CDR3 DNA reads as TGCGCCAGCGCGTTGAAGGAGACCCAGTACTTC.

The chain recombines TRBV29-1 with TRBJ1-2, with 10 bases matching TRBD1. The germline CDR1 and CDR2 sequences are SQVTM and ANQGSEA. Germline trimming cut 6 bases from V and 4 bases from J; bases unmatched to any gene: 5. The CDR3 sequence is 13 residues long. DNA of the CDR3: TGCAGCGTCGAGACAGGGGGCGTCTATGGCTACACCTTC. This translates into CSVETGGVYGYTF.

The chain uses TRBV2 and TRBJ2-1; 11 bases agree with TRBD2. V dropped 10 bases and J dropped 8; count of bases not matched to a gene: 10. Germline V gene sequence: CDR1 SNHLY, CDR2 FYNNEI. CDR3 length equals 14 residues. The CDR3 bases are TGTGCCACCTTTCTAGCGGGGGGAGAGTATGAGCAGTTCTTC. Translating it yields CATFLAGGEYEQFF.

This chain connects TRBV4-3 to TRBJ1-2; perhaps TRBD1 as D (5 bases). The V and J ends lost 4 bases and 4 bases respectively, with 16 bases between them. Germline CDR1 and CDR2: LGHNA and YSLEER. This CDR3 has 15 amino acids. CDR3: CASSPSRQSLYGYTF. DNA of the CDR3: TGCGCCAGCAGCCCATCCCGACAGAGTCTCTATGGCTACACCTTC.

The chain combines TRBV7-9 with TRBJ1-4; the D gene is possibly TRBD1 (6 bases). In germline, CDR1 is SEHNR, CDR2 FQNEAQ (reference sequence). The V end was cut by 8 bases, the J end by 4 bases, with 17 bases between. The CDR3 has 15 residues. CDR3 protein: CASGTRGQFNEKLFF. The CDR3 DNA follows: TGTGCCAGCGGTACTCGAGGACAGTTTAATGAAAAACTGTTTTTT.

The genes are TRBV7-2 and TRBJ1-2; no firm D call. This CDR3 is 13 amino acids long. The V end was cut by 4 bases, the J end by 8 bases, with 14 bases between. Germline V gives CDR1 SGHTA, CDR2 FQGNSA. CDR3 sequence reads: CASSSERNGGYTF. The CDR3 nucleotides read TGTGCCAGCAGCTCGGAACGTAACGGGGGCTACACCTTC.

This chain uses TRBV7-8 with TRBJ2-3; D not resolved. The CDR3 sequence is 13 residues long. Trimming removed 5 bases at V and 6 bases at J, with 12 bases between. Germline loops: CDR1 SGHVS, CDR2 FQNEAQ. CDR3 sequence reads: CASSTSGLDTQYF. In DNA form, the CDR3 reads TGTGCCAGCAGCACCTCGGGTTTGGATACGCAGTATTTT. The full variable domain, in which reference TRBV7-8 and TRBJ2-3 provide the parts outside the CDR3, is GAGVSQSPRYKVAKRGQDVALRCDPISGHVSLFWYQQALGQGPEFLTYFQNEAQLDKSGLPSDRFFAERPEGSVSTLKIQRTQQEDSAVYLCASSTSGLDTQYFGPGTRLTVL.

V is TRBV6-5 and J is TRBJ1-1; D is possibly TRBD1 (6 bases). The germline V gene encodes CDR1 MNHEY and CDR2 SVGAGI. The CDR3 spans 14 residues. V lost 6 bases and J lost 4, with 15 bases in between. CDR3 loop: CASRPEGGGTEAFF. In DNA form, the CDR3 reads TGTGCCAGCAGACCCGAGGGAGGGGGCACTGAAGCTTTCTTT.

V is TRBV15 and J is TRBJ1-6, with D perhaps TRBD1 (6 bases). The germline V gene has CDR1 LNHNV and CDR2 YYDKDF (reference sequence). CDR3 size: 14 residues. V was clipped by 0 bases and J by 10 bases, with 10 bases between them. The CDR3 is CATSRDQGYSPLHF. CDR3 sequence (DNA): TGTGCCACCAGCAGAGATCAGGGGTACTCACCCCTCCACTTT.

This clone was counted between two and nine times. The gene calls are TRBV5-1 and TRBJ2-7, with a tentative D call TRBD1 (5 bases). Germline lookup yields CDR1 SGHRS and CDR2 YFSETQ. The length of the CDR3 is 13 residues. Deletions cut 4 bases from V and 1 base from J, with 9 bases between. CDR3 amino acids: CASSQTESYEQYF. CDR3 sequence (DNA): TGCGCCAGCAGCCAGACAGAGTCCTACGAGCAGTACTTC.

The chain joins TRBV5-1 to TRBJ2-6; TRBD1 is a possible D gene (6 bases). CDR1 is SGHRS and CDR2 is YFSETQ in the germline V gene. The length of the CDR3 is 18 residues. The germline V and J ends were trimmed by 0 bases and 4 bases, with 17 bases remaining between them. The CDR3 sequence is CASSLGEDSFPGANVLTF. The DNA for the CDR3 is TGCGCCAGCAGCTTGGGTGAGGACAGTTTCCCCGGGGCCAACGTCCTGACTTTC.

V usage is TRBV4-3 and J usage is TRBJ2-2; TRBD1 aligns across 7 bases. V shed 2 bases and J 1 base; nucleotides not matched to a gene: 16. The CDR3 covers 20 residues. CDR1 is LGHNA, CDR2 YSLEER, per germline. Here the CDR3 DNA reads TGCGCCAGCAGCCAAAGGGGCTCAGCCAGGGGGATGTGGAACACCGGGGAGCTGTTTTTT. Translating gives CASSQRGSARGMWNTGELFF.

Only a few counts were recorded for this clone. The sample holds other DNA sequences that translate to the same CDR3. CDR3 region: CASSQAGVHGYTF. The CDR3 coding sequence is TGTGCCAGCAGCCAAGCGGGGGTCCATGGCTACACCTTC. The chain employs TRBV14 and TRBJ1-2, with D perhaps matching TRBD1 (5 bases). The germline V gene encodes CDR1 SGHDN and CDR2 FVKESK. The V gene lost 1 base and the J gene lost 6 bases, with 9 bases spanning the gap. The CDR3 length is 13 residues.

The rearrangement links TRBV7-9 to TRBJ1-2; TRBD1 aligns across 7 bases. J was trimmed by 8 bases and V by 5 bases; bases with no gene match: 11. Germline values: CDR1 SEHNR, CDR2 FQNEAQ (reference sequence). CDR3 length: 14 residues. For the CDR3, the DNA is TGTGCCAGCAGCGCCGAGACAGGGTTTTTCGGCTACACCTTC. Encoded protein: CASSAETGFFGYTF.

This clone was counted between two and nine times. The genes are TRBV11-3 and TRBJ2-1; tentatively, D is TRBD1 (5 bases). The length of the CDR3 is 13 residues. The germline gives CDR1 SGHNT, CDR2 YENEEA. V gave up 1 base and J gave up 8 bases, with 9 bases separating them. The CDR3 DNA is TGTGCCAGCAGCTTAGGACAGAACGATGAGCAGTTCTTC. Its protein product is CASSLGQNDEQFF.

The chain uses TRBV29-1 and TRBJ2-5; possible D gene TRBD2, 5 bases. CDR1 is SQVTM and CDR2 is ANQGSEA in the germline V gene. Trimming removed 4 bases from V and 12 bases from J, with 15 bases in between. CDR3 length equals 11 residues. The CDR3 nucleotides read TGCAGCGTTGTGAACCGGGATATCGAGTACTTC. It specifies CSVVNRDIEYF.

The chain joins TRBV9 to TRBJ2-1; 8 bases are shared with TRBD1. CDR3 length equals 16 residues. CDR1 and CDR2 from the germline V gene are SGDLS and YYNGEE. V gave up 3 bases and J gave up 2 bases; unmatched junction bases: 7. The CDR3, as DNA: TGTGCCAGCAGCGCCGGACAGGGTTTAACCTACAATGAGCAGTTCTTC. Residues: CASSAGQGLTYNEQFF.

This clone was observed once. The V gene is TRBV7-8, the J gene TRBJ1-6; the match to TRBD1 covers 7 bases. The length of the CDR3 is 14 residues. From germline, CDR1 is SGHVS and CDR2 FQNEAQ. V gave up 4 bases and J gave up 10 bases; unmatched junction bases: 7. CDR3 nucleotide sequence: TGTGCCAGCAGCTGGCAGGGGGGAGGCTCACCCCTCCACTTT. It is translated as CASSWQGGGSPLHF.

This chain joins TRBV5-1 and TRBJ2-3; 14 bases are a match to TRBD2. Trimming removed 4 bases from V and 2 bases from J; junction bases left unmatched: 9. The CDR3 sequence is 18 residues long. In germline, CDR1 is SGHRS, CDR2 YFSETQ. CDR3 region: CASSPGTSGGLNTDTQYF. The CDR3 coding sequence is TGCGCCAGCAGCCCGGGGACTAGCGGGGGCCTTAACACAGATACGCAGTATTTT.

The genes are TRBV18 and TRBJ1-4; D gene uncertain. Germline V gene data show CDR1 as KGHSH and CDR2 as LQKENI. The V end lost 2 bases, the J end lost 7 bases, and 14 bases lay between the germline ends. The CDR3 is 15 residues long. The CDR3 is CASSPYGRAGEKLFF. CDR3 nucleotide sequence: TGTGCCAGCTCACCATATGGGCGGGCTGGTGAAAAACTGTTTTTT.

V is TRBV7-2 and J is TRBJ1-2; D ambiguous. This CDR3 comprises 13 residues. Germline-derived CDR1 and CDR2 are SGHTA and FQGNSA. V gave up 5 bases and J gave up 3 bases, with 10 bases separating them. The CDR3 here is CASSLSGYYGYTF. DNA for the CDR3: TGTGCCAGCAGCCTATCGGGTTACTATGGCTACACCTTC.

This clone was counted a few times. DNA of the CDR3: TGTGCCACTATGACAGGACCTAATGAAAAACTGTTTTTT. Translation: CATMTGPNEKLFF. The chain joins TRBV6-6 to TRBJ1-4; a weak D match, TRBD1 (6 bases). Germline loops: CDR1 MNHNY, CDR2 SVGAGI (reference sequence). The V end lost 10 bases, the J end lost 3 bases, and 12 bases lay between the germline ends. The CDR3 has 13 amino acids.